Sequencing of this T cell receptor (beta chain) was carried out in a study of response to subunit inactivated influenza vaccine. V gave up 10 bases and J gave up 5 bases; unmatched junction bases: 8. The CDR3 contains 14 residues. This clonotype occurred a few times. What it binds is unknown. Study-wide results and caveats: Each seasonal influenza vaccination recruits few new T cells, the authors suggested.

TCRdb reprocessed the RT-PCR reads via MiXCR and lists one record per CDR3 protein. The data contain about 580,000 distinct CDR3 sequences, 13% to 15% of them singletons. The specimen was PBMCs from blood, collected approximately 12 days after vaccination. This receptor was obtained from a man aged 45-65 years who received an inactivated influenza vaccine. The chain has TRBV12-3 or TRBV12-4 and TRBJ2-2; 9 bases fit TRBD1. CDR3 sequence reads: CATSRTGVTGELFF. The DNA for the CDR3 is TGTGCCACCAGCCGGACAGGGGTAACCGGGGAGCTGTTTTTT.